Listed here are 10 T cell receptor beta chains from one sample, sequenced in a study of T cell changes during pregnancy in multiple sclerosis. TCRdb keeps only in-frame clones here, not all; method: immunoSEQ multiplex PCR. This sample has around 30,000 clones, with 85% to 95% found just once. The material was CD8+ T cells from peripheral blood mononuclear cells, obtained before pregnancy. All receptors come from a female donor with multiple sclerosis, enrolled in a pregnancy study.

J is TRBJ2-2 and V is TRBV4-3; no clear D gene. This CDR3 is built from 14 residues. Between the trimmed V and J ends, which lost 1 base and 3 bases, there was a span of 6 bases. Per the germline V gene, CDR1 is LGHNA and CDR2 is YSLEER. The CDR3 loop is CASSQASHTGELFF. The CDR3 region has the DNA TGCGCCAGCAGCCAAGCGTCTCACACCGGGGAGCTGTTTTTT.

This chain uses TRBV27 with TRBJ1-1, with 8 bases matching TRBD1. The CDR3 contains 15 residues. CDR1 MNHEY and CDR2 SMNVEV come from the germline V gene (reference sequence). V trimming: 6 bases; J trimming: 4 bases; junction bases outside the gene matches: 10. The CDR3 protein is CASSPLQGVGTEAFF. For the CDR3, the DNA is TGTGCCAGCAGCCCCTTACAGGGGGTGGGCACTGAAGCTTTCTTT.

The gene calls are TRBV5-4 and TRBJ2-5; 9 positions agree with TRBD1. Trimming at V came to 6 bases and at J to 1 base, leaving 7 bases not matched to a gene. This CDR3 spans 15 amino acids. The germline gives CDR1 SGHNT, CDR2 YYREEE (reference sequence). CDR3 nucleotide sequence: TGTGCCAGCAACCGACAGGGGGATAGCCAAGAGACCCAGTACTTC. This translates into CASNRQGDSQETQYF.

This clone showed up just once. V is TRBV7-9 and J is TRBJ1-2; D possibly corresponds to TRBD1 (5 bases). The length of the CDR3 is 14 residues. Per germline, CDR1 SEHNR and CDR2 FQNEAQ (reference sequence). V was pared by 1 base and J by 4 bases, with 10 bases between. CDR3 sequence (DNA): TGTGCCAGCAGCTTAGGGAGGGACCCCTATGGCTACACCTTC. This gives the protein CASSLGRDPYGYTF.

The chain carries TRBV10-3 and TRBJ1-5, with D uncertain. Germline V gene sequence: CDR1 ENHRY, CDR2 SYGVKD. This CDR3 comprises 12 residues. The V gene lost 5 bases and the J gene lost 1 base, with 3 bases spanning the gap. The CDR3 spells CAISQSNQPQHF. Here the CDR3 DNA reads TGTGCCATCAGTCAAAGCAATCAGCCCCAGCATTTT.

This clone appeared once. The rearrangement uses TRBV2 and TRBJ1-5; TRBD1 matches at 7 bases. J gave up 3 bases and V 6 bases, and 5 bases lay outside the gene matches. Germline CDR1 reads SNHLY; CDR2 reads FYNNEI. This CDR3 is built from 14 residues. The CDR3 DNA follows: TGTGCCAGCAGCAAGACAGGGCTCAATCAGCCCCAGCATTTT. Protein: CASSKTGLNQPQHF.

The chain employs TRBV5-1 and TRBJ2-1, with 10 positions matching TRBD2. Trimming took 4 bases from V and 8 from J; bases not matched to a gene: 9. The CDR3 runs 15 residues. The germline CDR1 and CDR2 sequences are SGHRS and YFSETQ. The CDR3 bases are TGCGCCAGCAGCGGGGAAGCGGGAGGGTTCGATGAGCAGTTCTTC. Protein sequence: CASSGEAGGFDEQFF.

This clone was detected only once. The chain couples TRBV9 to TRBJ2-5, with 10 bases aligning to TRBD2. Unmatched junction bases numbered 6, after V lost 3 bases and J lost 4 bases. This CDR3 region has 15 residues. Per the germline V gene, CDR1 is SGDLS and CDR2 is YYNGEE. The CDR3 region has the DNA TGTGCCAGCAGCGAGAGACTAGCGGGCGCAGAGACCCAGTACTTC. It specifies CASSERLAGAETQYF.

This clone turned up a few times. V usage is TRBV2 and J usage is TRBJ1-6; no firm D call. The germline V and J ends were trimmed by 3 bases and 5 bases, with 14 bases remaining between them. The CDR3 runs 16 residues. Germline CDR1 reads SNHLY; CDR2 reads FYNNEI. In DNA, the CDR3 is TGTGCCAGCAGTGACCCGGTGGAGGGAGATAATTCACCCCTCCACTTT. This encodes CASSDPVEGDNSPLHF. Drawing the rest from reference TRBV2 and TRBJ1-6, the complete variable domain is EPEVTQTPSHQVTQMGQEVILRCVPISNHLYFYWYRQILGQKVEFLVSFYNNEISEKSEIFDDQFSVERPDGSNFTLKIRSTKLEDSAMYFCASSDPVEGDNSPLHFGNGTRLTVT.

The chain uses TRBV14 and TRBJ2-7; D possibly corresponds to TRBD1 (5 bases). The ends were cut back, 4 bases at V and 7 bases at J, with 17 bases in the middle. This CDR3 is built from 14 residues. Germline CDR1 is SGHDN and CDR2 is FVKESK. CDR3 amino acids: CASSRTGRVREQYF. In nucleotides, the CDR3 is TGTGCCAGCAGCCGTACAGGACGGGTCCGGGAGCAGTACTTC.